Following are 29 T cell receptor beta chains from one sample sequenced in a study of neurological immune-mediated disorders. TCRdb re-analysed the 5' RACE reads in MiXCR, keeping a single row per CDR3 protein. The sample yields tens of thousands of distinct CDR3 sequences, approximately 14% seen once. Input material: PBMCs. These receptors were collected from a woman aged 50 to 60 in good health.

This clonotype was counted many times. This rearrangement joins TRBV7-9 to TRBJ2-3; 10 bases are a match to TRBD2. The CDR3 extends over 16 amino acids. Germline CDR1 SEHNR, CDR2 FQNEAQ (reference sequence). J gave up 0 bases and V 5 bases, and 5 bases lay outside the gene matches. The CDR3 sequence is CASSPPTSGSTDTQYF. In DNA form, the CDR3 reads TGTGCCAGCAGCCCACCGACTAGCGGGAGCACAGATACGCAGTATTTT.

This clonotype was seen repeatedly, ten times or more. The rearrangement links TRBV28 to TRBJ2-4; 7 bases are a match to TRBD1. V lost 6 bases, J lost 0 bases, and 11 bases stayed unmatched. CDR3 length: 17 residues. CDR1 and CDR2 (germline): MDHEN, SYDVKM. The CDR3 sequence is CASRTMDRKLAKNIQYF. In DNA, the CDR3 is TGTGCCAGCAGAACAATGGACAGGAAGCTAGCCAAAAACATTCAGTACTTC.

This clonotype occurred many times. This sequence joins TRBV12-3 or TRBV12-4 and TRBJ2-2; D unclear. V was cut by 8 bases and J by 4 bases, with 17 bases left in between. The CDR3 spans 15 residues. This CDR3 reads CASGRAPKTTGELFF. The CDR3 DNA follows: TGTGCCAGCGGCCGGGCCCCGAAAACCACCGGGGAGCTGTTTTTT.

Many counts were recorded for this clonotype. The chain joins TRBV3-1 to TRBJ2-6; D unclear. Germline-derived CDR1 and CDR2 are LGHDT and YNNKEL (reference sequence). The V gene lost 5 bases and the J gene lost 0 bases, with 8 bases spanning the gap. This CDR3 region has 15 residues. The CDR3 coding sequence is TGTGCCAGCAGCTATTTTAGCTCTGGGGCCAACGTCCTGACTTTC. It translates to CASSYFSSGANVLTF. The full variable domain, its missing parts supplied by reference TRBV3-1 and TRBJ2-6, is DTAVSQTPKYLVTQMGNDKSIKCEQNLGHDTMYWYKQDSKKFLKIMFSYNNKELIINETVPNRFSPKSPDKAHLNLHINSLELGDSAVYFCASSYFSSGANVLTFGAGSRLTVL.

Concerning this clonotype: This may be a read error: a much more frequent sequence differs by one nucleotide. The chain is built from TRBV18 and TRBJ2-3; no firm D call. The CDR3 totals 13 residues. Germline CDR1 KGHSH, CDR2 LQKENI. The CDR3 bases are TGTGCCAACTCACCCCCTTCCAGCGATACGCAGTATTTT. Translation gives CANSPPSSDTQYF. The variable domain in full, with the rest retrieved from reference TRBV18 and TRBJ2-3, is NAGVMQNPRHLVRRRGQEARLRCSPMKGHSHVYWYRQLPEEGLKFMVYLQKENIIDESGMPKERFSAEFPKEGPSILRIQQVVRGDSAAYFCANSPPSSDTQYFGPGTRLTVL.

This clonotype was recorded many times. V and J are TRBV5-1 and TRBJ2-1; TRBD2 aligns across 11 bases. J lost 12 bases, V lost 5 bases, and 16 bases had no gene match. Germline CDR1 and CDR2: SGHRS and YFSETQ. This CDR3 is built from 16 residues. As DNA, the CDR3 is TGCGCCAGCAGTCAAAAAACCGGGACTAGCGGCTTCGGGCAGTTCTTC. It specifies CASSQKTGTSGFGQFF. Full variable domain (rest looked up from reference TRBV5-1 and TRBJ2-1): KAGVTQTPRYLIKTRGQQVTLSCSPISGHRSVSWYQQTPGQGLQFLFEYFSETQRNKGNFPGRFSGRQFSNSRSEMNVSTLELGDSALYLCASSQKTGTSGFGQFFGPGTRLTVL.

This clonotype was observed at least ten times. The chain has TRBV5-1 and TRBJ2-1, with 9 nucleotides matching TRBD2. The CDR3 is 15 amino acids. V was clipped by 4 bases and J by 2 bases; unmatched bases: 4. CDR1 is SGHRS and CDR2 is YFSETQ in the germline V gene. CDR3 nucleotides: TGCGCCAGCAGCCAACCTAGCGGGACCTACAATGAGCAGTTCTTC. Its protein product is CASSQPSGTYNEQFF.

There are many counts of this clonotype. The CDR3 sequence is CASSLGTARNEQYF. The CDR3 DNA follows: TGTGCCAGCAGCTTAGGGACGGCACGGAACGAGCAGTACTTC. The chain recombines TRBV7-6 with TRBJ2-7; D is unclear. Germline loops: CDR1 SGHVS, CDR2 FNYEAQ. Trimming removed 1 base at V and 5 bases at J, with 12 bases between. The CDR3 extends over 14 amino acids.

The chain recombines TRBV27 with TRBJ2-6, with unresolved D. The CDR3 consists of 14 residues. Per the germline V gene, CDR1 is MNHEY and CDR2 is SMNVEV (reference sequence). Trimming removed 4 bases at V and 4 bases at J, with 8 bases between. This CDR3 is CASSSPRGANVLTF. The CDR3 DNA follows: TGTGCCAGCAGTTCTCCGAGGGGGGCCAACGTCCTGACTTTC. The full variable domain, its missing parts supplied by reference TRBV27 and TRBJ2-6, is EAQVTQNPRYLITVTGKKLTVTCSQNMNHEYMSWYRQDPGLGLRQIYYSMNVEVTDKGDVPEGYKVSRKEKRNFPLILESPSPNQTSLYFCASSSPRGANVLTFGAGSRLTVL.

This sequence joins TRBV27 and TRBJ2-3; no definite D call. Per the germline V gene, CDR1 is MNHEY and CDR2 is SMNVEV (reference sequence). V was shortened by 0 bases and J by 2 bases, with 6 bases between the two germline ends. This CDR3 contains 14 residues. The CDR3 region has the DNA TGTGCCAGCAGTTTATCCCCTTTCACAGATACGCAGTATTTT. Protein product: CASSLSPFTDTQYF.

This clonotype has at least ten counts. This chain connects TRBV5-1 to TRBJ2-7; the D gene is possibly TRBD1 (6 bases). This CDR3 region has 15 residues. Germline V gene sequence: CDR1 SGHRS, CDR2 YFSETQ. Trimming left V 4 bases short and J 3 bases short, with 17 bases between. The CDR3, as DNA: TGCGCCAGCAGCCTAGGGACACGCACAGACTACGAGCAGTACTTC. This sequence encodes CASSLGTRTDYEQYF.

Ten or more counts support this clonotype. The rearrangement uses TRBV28 and TRBJ2-6, with 7 bases that match TRBD1. Germline-derived CDR1 and CDR2 are MDHEN and SYDVKM. The J segment lost 1 base and the V segment lost 6 bases, leaving 9 bases of the junction unmatched. The CDR3 consists of 17 residues. This CDR3 reads CASRSTGSFSGANVLTF. CDR3 DNA: TGTGCCAGCAGATCGACAGGGAGCTTTTCTGGGGCCAACGTCCTGACTTTC.

This clonotype was detected ten times or more. The chain joins TRBV9 to TRBJ2-7; D is unresolved. The CDR3 contains 13 residues. The germline gives CDR1 SGDLS, CDR2 YYNGEE. V lost 4 bases and J 3 bases, leaving 11 bases between the germline ends. This CDR3 reads CASSLTSDYEQYF. CDR3 nucleotides: TGTGCCAGCAGCCTCACCAGTGACTACGAGCAGTACTTC.

This clonotype was recorded at least ten times. This chain links TRBV20-1 with TRBJ1-2, with no clear D. This CDR3 is 11 amino acids long. Deletions cut 7 bases from V and 2 bases from J, with 8 bases between. Looked up from germline, CDR1 is DFQATT and CDR2 is SNEGSKA (reference sequence). This chain's CDR3 is CSVRQNYGYTF. The DNA of the CDR3 is TGCAGTGTTCGGCAGAACTATGGCTACACCTTC.

This clonotype was seen at least ten times. This sequence joins TRBV20-1 and TRBJ1-2; 8 bases align to TRBD1. The J segment lost 10 bases and the V segment lost 4 bases, leaving 11 bases of the junction unmatched. This CDR3 contains 13 residues. Germline V gives CDR1 DFQATT, CDR2 SNEGSKA (reference sequence). CDR3: CSAKDTGGVDYTF. For the CDR3, the DNA is TGCAGTGCTAAAGACACAGGGGGAGTTGACTACACCTTC.

This clonotype occurred many times. The chain carries TRBV2 and TRBJ1-5; D uncertain. There are 17 residues in the CDR3. The ends were cut back, 5 bases at V and 0 bases at J, with 17 bases in the middle. The V gene's germline CDR1 is SNHLY and CDR2 FYNNEI. CDR3 sequence (DNA): TGTGCCAGCAGTCTATCCAGGATGGGATATAGCAATCAGCCCCAGCATTTT. It codes for CASSLSRMGYSNQPQHF. Full variable domain (missing parts from reference TRBV2 and TRBJ1-5): EPEVTQTPSHQVTQMGQEVILRCVPISNHLYFYWYRQILGQKVEFLVSFYNNEISEKSEIFDDQFSVERPDGSNFTLKIRSTKLEDSAMYFCASSLSRMGYSNQPQHFGDGTRLSIL.

This clonotype showed up many times. The V call is TRBV5-1, the J call TRBJ2-7, with 11 bases that match TRBD1. The length of the CDR3 is 15 residues. Unmatched junction bases numbered 7, after V lost 4 bases and J lost 4 bases. The germline CDR1 and CDR2 sequences are SGHRS and YFSETQ. CDR3: CASSAAGTGGYEQYF. CDR3 DNA sequence: TGCGCCAGCAGCGCCGCCGGGACAGGGGGGTACGAGCAGTACTTC. The entire variable domain, with the rest obtained from reference TRBV5-1 and TRBJ2-7, is as follows: KAGVTQTPRYLIKTRGQQVTLSCSPISGHRSVSWYQQTPGQGLQFLFEYFSETQRNKGNFPGRFSGRQFSNSRSEMNVSTLELGDSALYLCASSAAGTGGYEQYFGPGTRLTVT.

This sequence joins TRBV20-1 and TRBJ2-1; 12 bases fit TRBD2. Unmatched junction bases numbered 8, after V lost 2 bases and J lost 3 bases. The germline CDR1 and CDR2 sequences are DFQATT and SNEGSKA (reference sequence). The CDR3 consists of 17 residues. The chain's CDR3 is CSARNPRTSGDYNEQFF. The CDR3 DNA reads as TGCAGTGCTAGAAACCCCCGGACTAGCGGGGACTACAATGAGCAGTTCTTC.

This clonotype was seen at least ten times. The J gene is TRBJ1-5, the V gene TRBV11-2; no clear D. CDR1 is SGHAT, CDR2 FQNNGV, per germline. Trimming cost V 5 bases and J 9 bases, with 11 bases left between them. The CDR3 contains 12 residues. The chain's CDR3 is CASSTLLGPQHF. The DNA for the CDR3 is TGTGCCAGCAGCACACTACTGGGGCCCCAGCATTTT.

V and J are TRBV15 and TRBJ1-1, with unresolved D. This CDR3 region has 15 residues. The germline V and J ends were trimmed by 2 bases and 10 bases, with 20 bases remaining between them. The germline V gene encodes CDR1 LNHNV and CDR2 YYDKDF (reference sequence). CDR3: CATSRPELSGSRAFF. CDR3 DNA sequence: TGTGCCACCAGCAGACCCGAACTCTCTGGCTCCCGAGCTTTCTTT.

This clonotype was seen at least ten times. The rearrangement uses TRBV3-1 and TRBJ1-4; perhaps TRBD1 as D (6 bases). Looked up from germline, CDR1 is LGHDT and CDR2 is YNNKEL (reference sequence). The V end was cut by 8 bases, the J end by 10 bases, with 20 bases between. The CDR3 is 14 residues long. Here the CDR3 DNA reads TGTGCCAGCGCGGAAAGTGGGGGGCTCGGAAAACTGTTTTTT. Its translation: CASAESGGLGKLFF.

This clonotype was observed a handful of times. This rearrangement joins TRBV20-1 to TRBJ1-6, with 11 bases fitting TRBD1. The CDR3 totals 13 residues. Germline assignment: CDR1 DFQATT and CDR2 SNEGSKA (reference sequence). V gave up 6 bases and J gave up 9 bases; unmatched junction bases: 4. CDR3: CSAEGQGVSPLHF. In DNA form, the CDR3 reads TGCAGTGCCGAGGGACAGGGGGTTTCACCCCTCCACTTT.

The rearrangement links TRBV29-1 to TRBJ1-2; D unresolved. This CDR3 is 13 amino acids long. V was pared by 7 bases and J by 2 bases, with 14 bases between. The germline CDR1 and CDR2 sequences are SQVTM and ANQGSEA. The CDR3 sequence: CSATAPENYGYTF. The CDR3 coding sequence is TGCAGCGCCACCGCCCCAGAAAACTATGGCTACACCTTC.

This clonotype was counted between two and nine times. The V and J genes are TRBV18 and TRBJ2-5; D perhaps matches TRBD2 (5 bases). The V gene lost 7 bases and the J gene lost 7 bases, with 16 bases spanning the gap. There are 13 residues in the CDR3. CDR1 KGHSH and CDR2 LQKENI come from the germline V gene. DNA for the CDR3: TGTGCCAGCTGGCTTGGCCTAGGAGGGACCCAGTACTTC. Protein: CASWLGLGGTQYF.

To note about this clonotype: Possible read error: a much larger clone is one base away. The rearrangement uses TRBV5-8 and TRBJ2-2; D uncertain. The germline CDR1 and CDR2 sequences are SGHTS and YDEGEE. CDR3 length: 16 residues. Trimming pared 3 bases from V and 6 bases from J, leaving 18 bases between. CDR3 nucleotides: TGTGCCAGCAGCTCCCCGGGTCGACGCGGATCCGGGGAGCTGTTTTTT. As protein: CASSSPGRRGSGELFF.

This clonotype was found many times. The chain carries TRBV20-1 and TRBJ2-5; D remains ambiguous. The CDR3 covers 13 residues. Trimming took 0 bases from V and 3 from J, leaving 8 bases between them. Per germline, CDR1 DFQATT and CDR2 SNEGSKA (reference sequence). The CDR3 bases are TGCAGTGCTAGAGATTCCGGAAAAGAGACCCAGTACTTC. This encodes CSARDSGKETQYF.

This clonotype was counted ten times or more. The chain recombines TRBV20-1 with TRBJ2-5, with a weak D call TRBD2 (6 bases). The CDR3 covers 15 residues. V was clipped by 0 bases and J by 2 bases, with 13 bases between them. Germline CDR1 DFQATT, CDR2 SNEGSKA (reference sequence). The CDR3, as DNA: TGCAGTGCTAGAGATCCCACTAGCTTTCAAGAGACCCAGTACTTC. The encoded protein is CSARDPTSFQETQYF.

A word on this clonotype: One junction end does not reproduce the germline sequence, and a read error may be involved. The chain recombines TRBV5-1 with TRBJ1-1; no clear D. In germline, CDR1 is SGHRS, CDR2 YFSETQ. The CDR3 sequence is 14 residues long. CDR3 in DNA: TGCGCCAGCAGCTTGGCGCGCGGGAACGCTGAAGCTTCCTTT. As protein: CASSLARGNAEASF.

This clonotype was seen ten or more times. J is TRBJ1-2 and V is TRBV15, with 7 bases identical to TRBD1. Trimming cost V 7 bases and J 5 bases; bases outside gene matches: 13. The germline gives CDR1 LNHNV, CDR2 YYDKDF (reference sequence). The CDR3 sequence is 15 residues long. The CDR3 loop is CATTGGHPNLYGYTF. The DNA for the CDR3 is TGTGCCACCACAGGGGGACACCCGAACCTATATGGCTACACCTTC.